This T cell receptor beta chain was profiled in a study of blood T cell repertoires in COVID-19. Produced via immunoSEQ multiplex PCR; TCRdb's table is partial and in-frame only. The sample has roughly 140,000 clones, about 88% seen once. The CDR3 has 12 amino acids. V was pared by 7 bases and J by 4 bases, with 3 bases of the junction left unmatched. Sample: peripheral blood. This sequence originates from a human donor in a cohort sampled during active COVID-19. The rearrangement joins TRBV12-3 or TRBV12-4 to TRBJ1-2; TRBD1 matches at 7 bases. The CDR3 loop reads CASTNRGYGYTF. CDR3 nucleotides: TGTGCCAGCACGAACAGGGGCTATGGCTACACCTTC.